This T cell receptor (beta chain) was retrieved from a study of identical twins. Each CDR3 protein is one row after TCRdb ran MiXCR on the 5' RACE reads. The table records roughly 470,000 distinct CDR3 sequences, approximately 14% of them present only once. The germline gives CDR1 DFQATT, CDR2 SNEGSKA (reference sequence). The CDR3 is 13 amino acids. V shed 6 bases and J 5 bases; nucleotides not matched to a gene: 9. Study-level results: Models came in too low on out-of-frame TCR alpha sharing in monozygotic twins.

This clonotype was observed at least ten times. Its antigen is currently unknown. The same data also contributed to another study, on yellow fever vaccine responses in identical twins.

The receptor was derived from a woman between 18 and 30 years old in good health. The sequenced sample was CD4+ T cells sorted from blood. The rearrangement links TRBV20-1 to TRBJ1-2; the match to TRBD1 covers 7 bases. CDR3 protein: CSAMKTGNYGYTF. In DNA form, the CDR3 reads TGCAGTGCGATGAAGACAGGGAATTATGGCTACACCTTC.